Presented here are 15 T cell receptor beta chains from one specimen sequenced in a study of shared clonotypes between healthy human individuals. Using immunoSEQ multiplex PCR, the repertoire was profiled, and TCRdb retains in-frame clones only, with some absent. The sample lists 1,500,000 or so clones; 98% to 99% were seen once. Sample: naive CD4+ T cells sorted from blood. Subset reported: CD45RA+ positively selected. These TCRs come from a man aged 25-45 years in good health.

The chain couples TRBV19 to TRBJ1-3, with TRBD1 matching 10 bases. V was clipped by 7 bases and J by 2 bases; unmatched bases: 5. Germline V CDR1 and CDR2: LNHDA, SQIVND (reference sequence). The CDR3 totals 15 residues. The CDR3 bases are TGTGCCAGTACCGTCGGACAGGGGGCTGGAAACACCATATATTTT. Protein sequence: CASTVGQGAGNTIYF.

This rearrangement joins TRBV28 to TRBJ2-1; possibly TRBD2 for D (6 bases). The CDR3 contains 20 residues. Trimming cost V 4 bases and J 0 bases, with 25 bases left between them. The V gene's germline CDR1 is MDHEN and CDR2 SYDVKM. DNA of the CDR3: TGTGCCAGCAGTTACCCTCTAGCGTTAGGGTCGACTAGCTCCTACAATGAGCAGTTCTTC. As protein: CASSYPLALGSTSSYNEQFF.

In DNA, the CDR3 is TGTGCCAGCAAATCGCTGGTTTCAGGGACTCATGAAAAACTGTTTTTT. Its protein product is CASKSLVSGTHEKLFF. The chain couples TRBV4-2 to TRBJ1-4; D perhaps matches TRBD1 (5 bases). V lost 7 bases and J 6 bases, leaving 21 bases between the germline ends. In germline, CDR1 is LGHNA, CDR2 YNFKEQ. This CDR3 has 16 residues.

This clone was seen once. The chain employs TRBV5-4 and TRBJ1-2; D is unclear. V was cut by 2 bases and J by 3 bases, with 5 bases left in between. The CDR3 is made up of 12 amino acids. Germline loops: CDR1 SGHNT, CDR2 YYREEE (reference sequence). The CDR3 bases are TGTGCCAGCAGCTTAAACTACTATGGCTACACCTTC. Amino acid sequence: CASSLNYYGYTF.

The chain links TRBV6-4 to TRBJ2-3; possibly TRBD2 for D (5 bases). V lost 8 bases, J lost 4 bases, and 13 bases lay in between. CDR3 size: 13 residues. Germline CDR1 is MRHNA and CDR2 is SNTAGT. In DNA form, the CDR3 reads TGTGCCAGCTCTAAGGAGGTGGCAGATACGCAGTATTTT. Protein product: CASSKEVADTQYF.

This chain uses TRBV10-3 with TRBJ2-7; D may be TRBD1 (6 bases). This CDR3 is built from 14 residues. The germline CDR1 and CDR2 sequences are ENHRY and SYGVKD. Trimming removed 7 bases from V and 3 bases from J, with 16 bases in between. The CDR3: CAITKTGSNYEQYF. For the CDR3, the DNA is TGTGCCATCACTAAGACAGGAAGTAACTACGAGCAGTACTTC.

The CDR3 sequence: CSVVLSGFPEAFF. CDR3 DNA sequence: TGCAGCGTTGTACTTTCGGGGTTTCCTGAAGCTTTCTTT. This rearrangement joins TRBV29-1 to TRBJ1-1; D gene unclear. The CDR3 has 13 residues. V shed 4 bases and J shed 6 bases, with 15 bases lying between them. The germline V gene encodes CDR1 SQVTM and CDR2 ANQGSEA.

This clone was found once. The V call is TRBV6-6, the J call TRBJ1-2; D call uncertain. With 6 bases removed from V and 7 bases from J, the gap between germline ends came to 9 bases. CDR1 and CDR2 from the germline V gene are MNHNY and SVGAGI (reference sequence). There are 11 residues in the CDR3. CDR3 in amino acids: CASSEEGGYTF. Here the CDR3 DNA reads TGTGCCAGCAGCGAAGAGGGTGGCTACACCTTC.

Here the CDR3 DNA reads TGTGCCAGCAGCTTAGCTAGCGCAAACCAAGAGACCCAGTACTTC. Its translation is CASSLASANQETQYF. The chain has TRBV11-2 and TRBJ2-5, with D possibly being TRBD2 (6 bases). The CDR3 consists of 15 residues. CDR1 and CDR2 from the germline V gene are SGHAT and FQNNGV. V lost 1 base and J lost 0, with 9 bases in between.

This rearrangement joins TRBV11-2 to TRBJ2-5; weak D call: TRBD1 (6 bases). Looked up from germline, CDR1 is SGHAT and CDR2 is FQNNGV. With 4 bases removed from V and 0 bases from J, the gap between germline ends came to 21 bases. CDR3 size: 18 residues. CDR3 sequence reads: CASSSILQGLRYQETQYF. The CDR3 nucleotides are TGTGCCAGCAGCTCCATTTTACAGGGTTTGAGGTACCAAGAGACCCAGTACTTC. Full variable domain (missing parts from reference TRBV11-2 and TRBJ2-5): EAGVAQSPRYKIIEKRQSVAFWCNPISGHATLYWYQQILGQGPKLLIQFQNNGVVDDSQLPKDRFSAERLKGVDSTLKIQPAKLEDSAVYLCASSSILQGLRYQETQYFGPGTRLLVL.

The genes are TRBV18 and TRBJ2-1, with D possibly matching TRBD2 (5 bases). This CDR3 has 13 residues. V lost 4 bases to trimming and J lost 4 bases, with 8 bases between them. The V gene's germline CDR1 is KGHSH and CDR2 LQKENI. The CDR3 spells CASSLGEYNEQFF. The CDR3 DNA sequence: TGTGCCAGCTCACTCGGGGAATACAATGAGCAGTTCTTC.

The rearrangement links TRBV6-1 to TRBJ1-1; TRBD1 is a possible D gene (6 bases). Trimming left V 2 bases short and J 5 bases short, with 15 bases between. This CDR3 contains 15 residues. The germline gives CDR1 MNHNS, CDR2 SASEGT. The CDR3 sequence is CASSEWGGAWTEAFF. Here the CDR3 DNA reads TGTGCCAGCAGTGAATGGGGGGGCGCTTGGACTGAAGCTTTCTTT.

This sequence joins TRBV6-5 and TRBJ2-7, with TRBD1 matching over 10 bases. With 0 bases clipped from V and 2 bases from J, the junction kept 4 bases outside the gene matches. Looked up from germline, CDR1 is MNHEY and CDR2 is SVGAGI. There are 16 residues in the CDR3. CDR3 nucleotides: TGTGCCAGCAGTTACTCCGGACAGGGGGTTACCTACGAGCAGTACTTC. This gives the protein CASSYSGQGVTYEQYF.

V is TRBV7-9 and J is TRBJ2-1; D unclear. The V and J ends lost 5 bases and 9 bases respectively, with 14 bases between them. Germline V gives CDR1 SEHNR, CDR2 FQNEAQ (reference sequence). The CDR3 totals 13 residues. This CDR3 is CASSLTGEGEQFF. The DNA of the CDR3 is TGTGCCAGCAGCCTCACTGGGGAAGGTGAGCAGTTCTTC.

About this clone itself: Other nucleotide sequences in the sample specify the same CDR3. The rearrangement links TRBV6-5 to TRBJ2-7; D ambiguous. The germline V gene encodes CDR1 MNHEY and CDR2 SVGAGI. This CDR3 has 13 residues. The V and J ends lost 4 bases and 0 bases respectively, with 7 bases between them. CDR3 protein: CASSFGSSYEQYF. The CDR3 nucleotides are TGTGCCAGCAGTTTTGGAAGCTCCTACGAGCAGTACTTC.